A single sample is the source of the 26 T cell receptor beta chains below, sequenced in a study of blood T cell repertoires in COVID-19. Profiled with immunoSEQ multiplex PCR; TCRdb holds only in-frame clones, not every one. The table includes tens of thousands of clones, about 78% detected once. What was sequenced was peripheral blood. All receptors derive from a woman of 80 years or more with acute or convalescent COVID-19.

This clone occurred once. The rearrangement joins TRBV5-1 to TRBJ2-2, with 8 nucleotides matching TRBD1. The CDR3 runs to 18 residues. The germline V gene encodes CDR1 SGHRS and CDR2 YFSETQ. The V segment lost 0 bases and the J segment 4 bases; nucleotides outside the gene matches: 11. The CDR3 nucleotides are TGCGCCAGCAGCTTGGCGGGACAGGAGAGGTTGGTCACCGGGGAGCTGTTTTTT. Protein product: CASSLAGQERLVTGELFF.

The chain is built from TRBV30 and TRBJ1-1; D is perhaps TRBD1 (6 bases). Trimming removed 5 bases from V and 0 bases from J, with 13 bases in between. The CDR3 length is 14 residues. Germline CDR1 reads GTSNPN; CDR2 reads SVGIG (reference sequence). CDR3 protein: CAWGRGGMNTEAFF. The CDR3 nucleotides are TGTGCCTGGGGGAGGGGGGGAATGAACACTGAAGCTTTCTTT. The whole variable domain, filled in from reference TRBV30 and TRBJ1-1, reads SQTIHQWPATLVQPVGSPLSLECTVEGTSNPNLYWYRQAAGRGLQLLFYSVGIGQISSEVPQNLSASRPQDRQFILSSKKLLLSDSGFYLCAWGRGGMNTEAFFGQGTRLTVV.

CDR3 region: CASSGQGNTEAFF. CDR3 in DNA: TGTGCCAGCTCGGGACAGGGGAACACTGAAGCTTTCTTT. The rearrangement joins TRBV18 to TRBJ1-1; 9 bases agree with TRBD1. This CDR3 is built from 13 residues. Germline CDR1 reads KGHSH; CDR2 reads LQKENI. The junction had 0 bases not matched to a gene; V was cut back by 6 bases and J by 1 base.

This chain uses TRBV5-1 with TRBJ2-1; 8 bases agree with TRBD2. J was trimmed by 5 bases and V by 0 bases; bases with no gene match: 4. The length of the CDR3 is 15 residues. Germline lookup yields CDR1 SGHRS and CDR2 YFSETQ. In DNA, the CDR3 is TGCGCCAGCAGCTTGGCCGGGAGGGAGGACAATGAGCAGTTCTTC. Translating gives CASSLAGREDNEQFF.

V and J are TRBV6-5 and TRBJ1-2; 9 bases match TRBD1. Germline CDR1 and CDR2: MNHEY and SVGAGI. The V segment lost 5 bases and the J segment 7 bases; nucleotides outside the gene matches: 11. The CDR3 is 15 amino acids. As DNA, the CDR3 is TGTGCCAGCAGTCCCTGGACAGGGGCCGTTGTTGGCTACACCTTC. Amino acids: CASSPWTGAVVGYTF.

This clone was detected a few times. This CDR3 reads CASSIGTRAKGYQPQHF. The CDR3 DNA reads TGTGCCAGCAGTATCGGTACCAGGGCTAAAGGCTATCAGCCCCAGCATTTT. The V and J genes are TRBV28 and TRBJ1-5; TRBD1 is a possible D gene (5 bases). The V gene lost 5 bases and the J gene lost 5 bases, with 22 bases spanning the gap. Looked up from germline, CDR1 is MDHEN and CDR2 is SYDVKM. This CDR3 spans 17 amino acids.

The chain couples TRBV28 to TRBJ1-5; maybe TRBD1 (5 bases). The germline CDR1 and CDR2 sequences are MDHEN and SYDVKM. V lost 4 bases, J lost 1 base, and 17 bases lay in between. The CDR3 contains 17 residues. The CDR3: CASSSFSAGVSNQPQHF. In DNA, the CDR3 is TGTGCCAGCAGTTCCTTTTCTGCGGGGGTAAGCAATCAGCCCCAGCATTTT.

The V call is TRBV28, the J call TRBJ2-3; 10 positions agree with TRBD2. The germline V gene encodes CDR1 MDHEN and CDR2 SYDVKM. V lost 5 bases to trimming and J lost 2 bases; unmatched junction nucleotides: 1. The CDR3 sequence is 14 residues long. Written as DNA, the CDR3 is TGTGCCAGCAGTCTAGCGGGAGCCACAGATACGCAGTATTTT. Amino acids: CASSLAGATDTQYF.

This clone was counted only a few times. The gene calls are TRBV2 and TRBJ2-5, with a tentative D call TRBD1 (6 bases). Germline loops: CDR1 SNHLY, CDR2 FYNNEI. V shed 6 bases and J shed 7 bases, with 9 bases lying between them. CDR3 size: 11 residues. The CDR3 nucleotides are TGTGCCAGCAGGGGGGCATGGACCCAGTACTTC. Encoded protein: CASRGAWTQYF.

The chain couples TRBV28 to TRBJ1-1, with a weak D call TRBD1 (5 bases). Germline V gene data show CDR1 as MDHEN and CDR2 as SYDVKM. Trimming pared 7 bases from V and 3 bases from J, leaving 15 bases between. The CDR3 length is 14 residues. CDR3 DNA sequence: TGTGCCAGCACCCAGGGTAGGACCTACACTGAAGCTTTCTTT. Its protein product is CASTQGRTYTEAFF.

V and J are TRBV7-3 and TRBJ2-7; 9 nucleotides agree with TRBD1. The V gene's germline CDR1 is SGHTA and CDR2 FQGTGA. Unmatched junction bases numbered 6, after V lost 6 bases and J lost 6 bases. The CDR3 covers 13 residues. CDR3 nucleotides: TGTGCCAGCAGTCTACAGGGGGCCGGCGAGCAGTACTTC. It codes for CASSLQGAGEQYF. Combining the CDR3 with reference TRBV7-3 and TRBJ2-7 gives the whole variable domain GAGVSQTPSNKVTEKGKYVELRCDPISGHTALYWYRQSLGQGPEFLIYFQGTGAADDSGLPNDRFFAVRPEGSVSTLKIQRTERGDSAVYLCASSLQGAGEQYFGPGTRLTVT.

This rearrangement joins TRBV5-5 to TRBJ2-3; 14 nucleotides align to TRBD2. CDR3 length equals 17 residues. The germline gives CDR1 SGHKS, CDR2 YYEKEE (reference sequence). The V gene end was trimmed by 4 bases and the J gene end by 7 bases; junction bases not matched to a gene: 11. The CDR3 DNA sequence: TGTGCCAGCAGCCCCATAACCGGGACTAGCGGGAGTAATACGCAGTATTTT. It is translated as CASSPITGTSGSNTQYF.

The DNA of the CDR3 is TGTGCCACCAGGACGGGACTAGCGGGAGGGGCTGACGCTGAGCAGTTCTTC. Residues: CATRTGLAGGADAEQFF. The chain couples TRBV15 to TRBJ2-1, with 16 bases lining up with TRBD2. The germline V gene has CDR1 LNHNV and CDR2 YYDKDF (reference sequence). The CDR3 spans 17 residues. The junction had 11 bases not matched to a gene; V was cut back by 6 bases and J by 9 bases. The full variable domain, in which reference TRBV15 and TRBJ2-1 provide the parts outside the CDR3, is DAMVIQNPRYQVTQFGKPVTLSCSQTLNHNVMYWYQQKSSQAPKLLFHYYDKDFNNEADTPDNFQSRRPNTSFCFLDIRSPGLGDTAMYLCATRTGLAGGADAEQFFGPGTRLTVL.

The chain links TRBV4-2 to TRBJ2-1; 8 bases agree with TRBD2. With V trimmed by 1 base and J by 10 bases, 15 bases remained unmatched. Per the germline V gene, CDR1 is LGHNA and CDR2 is YNFKEQ. The CDR3 runs to 17 residues. The CDR3 loop reads CASSQAAPGRALREQFF. CDR3 nucleotides: TGTGCCAGCAGCCAAGCCGCCCCCGGGAGGGCCCTAAGGGAGCAGTTCTTC.

This clone was seen only a few times. The chain couples TRBV12-5 to TRBJ1-2; D is undetermined. V lost 6 bases and J lost 8, with 13 bases in between. There are 12 residues in the CDR3. Germline V gene lookup returns CDR1 LGHNT and CDR2 FRNRAP. DNA of the CDR3: TGTGCTAGTGGCCTCCCAGGAGGCGGCTACACCTTC. Amino acids: CASGLPGGGYTF.

The V gene is TRBV5-1, the J gene TRBJ1-4, with D possibly being TRBD1 (6 bases). Germline CDR1 reads SGHRS; CDR2 reads YFSETQ. The CDR3 has 15 residues. V gave up 3 bases and J gave up 0 bases, with 9 bases separating them. The CDR3 bases are TGCGCCAGCAGCTATACAGGGCCAACTAATGAAAAACTGTTTTTT. This sequence encodes CASSYTGPTNEKLFF.

The chain joins TRBV6-5 to TRBJ1-1; D is undetermined. The CDR3 is 12 amino acids. V lost 6 bases and J lost 3, with 8 bases in between. CDR1 is MNHEY, CDR2 SVGAGI, per germline. This CDR3 is CASSKHDTEAFF. The CDR3 DNA reads as TGTGCCAGCAGCAAACACGACACTGAAGCTTTCTTT.

The V and J genes are TRBV5-4 and TRBJ1-1; D might be TRBD1 (6 bases). Germline V CDR1 and CDR2: SGHNT, YYREEE (reference sequence). This CDR3 spans 15 amino acids. V gave up 4 bases and J gave up 1 base, with 14 bases separating them. In DNA, the CDR3 is TGTGCCAGCAGCCCCAAGGTAGGGGGGAACACTGAAGCTTTCTTT. Translating gives CASSPKVGGNTEAFF.

This clone has only a few counts. The chain links TRBV28 to TRBJ1-2; 8 nucleotides match TRBD1. Losses at the gene ends were 10 bases for V and 2 bases for J; bases not matched to a gene: 3. The CDR3 is 12 amino acids. From germline, CDR1 is MDHEN and CDR2 SYDVKM. As DNA, the CDR3 is TGTGCCACCAGACAGGGGAACTATGGCTACACCTTC. This encodes CATRQGNYGYTF.

The chain has TRBV24-1 and TRBJ1-5, with D possibly TRBD1 on 5 matching bases. This CDR3 is built from 15 residues. V lost 5 bases and J lost 5, with 15 bases in between. The germline CDR1 and CDR2 sequences are KGHDR and SFDVKD. For the CDR3, the DNA is TGTGCCACCAGTGGTCGCCAGGGAGGGGATCAGCCCCAGCATTTT. Its protein product is CATSGRQGGDQPQHF.

The genes are TRBV5-1 and TRBJ1-2; 9 nucleotides line up with TRBD1. Losses at the gene ends were 1 base for V and 2 bases for J; bases not matched to a gene: 9. CDR3 length equals 17 residues. Germline V gene sequence: CDR1 SGHRS, CDR2 YFSETQ. CDR3 nucleotides: TGCGCCAGCAGCTTGCAGACCGGGACAGGGTCAAACTATGGCTACACCTTC. Translation gives CASSLQTGTGSNYGYTF.

The chain carries TRBV7-9 and TRBJ2-1; TRBD1 matches at 8 bases. V lost 1 base, J lost 5 bases, and 1 base stayed unmatched. Germline V gene data show CDR1 as SEHNR and CDR2 as FQNEAQ (reference sequence). The CDR3 extends over 14 amino acids. Here the CDR3 DNA reads TGTGCCAGCAGCTTAGACAGGGGGGACAATGAGCAGTTCTTC. It codes for CASSLDRGDNEQFF.

A single count supports this clone. V is TRBV5-5 and J is TRBJ2-3, with TRBD2 identical over 8 bases. Unmatched junction bases numbered 6, after V lost 3 bases and J lost 3 bases. Germline V lookup: CDR1 SGHKS, CDR2 YYEKEE (reference sequence). The CDR3 spans 15 residues. This CDR3 is CASSSTSSGTDTQYF. DNA for the CDR3: TGTGCCAGCAGCTCGACATCTAGCGGGACAGATACGCAGTATTTT. Based on the CDR3 plus reference TRBV5-5 and TRBJ2-3, the full variable domain is DAGVTQSPTHLIKTRGQQVTLRCSPISGHKSVSWYQQVLGQGPQFIFQYYEKEERGRGNFPDRFSARQFPNYSSELNVNALLLGDSALYLCASSSTSSGTDTQYFGPGTRLTVL.

The chain is built from TRBV19 and TRBJ2-2; TRBD1 aligns across 10 bases. The CDR3 contains 15 residues. Per germline, CDR1 LNHDA and CDR2 SQIVND (reference sequence). J was trimmed by 4 bases and V by 5 bases; bases with no gene match: 4. The CDR3 DNA follows: TGTGCCAGTAGTCCGACAGGGGGCAGCACCGGGGAGCTGTTTTTT. Translated, it gives CASSPTGGSTGELFF. The full variable domain, its missing parts supplied by reference TRBV19 and TRBJ2-2, is DGGITQSPKYLFRKEGQNVTLSCEQNLNHDAMYWYRQDPGQGLRLIYYSQIVNDFQKGDIAEGYSVSREKKESFPLTVTSAQKNPTAFYLCASSPTGGSTGELFFGEGSRLTVL.

The CDR3 spells CSARTSEVTEAFF. The CDR3 DNA reads as TGCAGCGCCCGAACTTCCGAGGTCACTGAAGCTTTCTTT. The chain combines TRBV29-1 with TRBJ1-1; D unclear. The CDR3 runs to 13 residues. Per the germline V gene, CDR1 is SQVTM and CDR2 is ANQGSEA. V was cut by 7 bases and J by 4 bases, with 16 bases left in between.

This chain connects TRBV19 to TRBJ2-1; TRBD2 agrees at 9 bases. The CDR3 sequence is 16 residues long. J was trimmed by 1 base and V by 5 bases; bases with no gene match: 6. Germline V CDR1 and CDR2: LNHDA, SQIVND (reference sequence). CDR3 coding DNA: TGTGCCAGTAGTCCCGGGACTAGCATATCCTACAATGAGCAGTTCTTC. This encodes CASSPGTSISYNEQFF.